Below, 6 T cell receptor beta chains from the same sample are listed, as sequenced in a study of cytomegalovirus exposure and HLA in healthy donors. With 60 Vbeta and 13 Jbeta primers, the PCR was carried out. The repertoire was sequenced with immunoSEQ multiplex PCR; TCRdb's copy has only in-frame clones and lacks some. The data contain 120,000 or so clones, 76% of them singletons. Material for sequencing was PBMCs. The receptors were gathered from a man aged 25-45 years in good health and CMV-seropositive.

This clone was seen once. This chain links TRBV4-3 with TRBJ1-3; 10 bases agree with TRBD1. CDR1 LGHNA and CDR2 YSLEER come from the germline V gene. The CDR3 runs 20 residues. The V and J ends lost 0 bases and 0 bases, in that order; junction bases with no gene match: 11. This CDR3 reads CASSQDLWDRGFSSGNTIYF. The CDR3 DNA sequence: TGCGCCAGCAGCCAAGATCTCTGGGACAGGGGATTTTCCTCTGGAAACACCATATATTTT.

Comments on this clone: The identical CDR3 is also encoded by other nucleotide sequences in the sample. The chain links TRBV5-4 to TRBJ2-7; TRBD1 agrees at 9 bases. Germline V gene lookup returns CDR1 SGHNT and CDR2 YYREEE (reference sequence). The CDR3 covers 16 residues. V was pared by 0 bases and J by 7 bases, with 11 bases of the junction left unmatched. DNA for the CDR3: TGTGCCAGCAGCTTGGGGGGACAGGGCATGACGGGGGAGCAGTACTTC. It specifies CASSLGGQGMTGEQYF.

This chain connects TRBV5-1 to TRBJ2-5, with D perhaps matching TRBD1 (8 bases). CDR3 length: 16 residues. V dropped 4 bases and J dropped 2 bases, with 18 bases sitting between them. CDR1 and CDR2 from the germline V gene are SGHRS and YFSETQ. DNA of the CDR3: TGCGCCAGCAGCACCTTCGGACAGGGAGGGCAAGAGACCCAGTACTTC. It encodes CASSTFGQGGQETQYF.

The count of this clone is one. The genes are TRBV4-3 and TRBJ2-1, with TRBD2 as a possible D gene (6 bases). The CDR3 totals 16 residues. V was shortened by 3 bases and J by 3 bases, with 15 bases between the two germline ends. Germline lookup yields CDR1 LGHNA and CDR2 YSLEER. CDR3 loop: CASSQAAAGIYNEQFF. CDR3 sequence (DNA): TGCGCCAGCAGCCAGGCCGCGGCGGGGATCTACAATGAGCAGTTCTTC.

The rearrangement links TRBV6-6 to TRBJ1-6, with TRBD1 identical over 7 bases. V shed 2 bases and J 7 bases; nucleotides not matched to a gene: 8. The V gene's germline CDR1 is MNHNY and CDR2 SVGAGI (reference sequence). The CDR3 extends over 16 amino acids. The CDR3 nucleotides read TGTGCCAGCAGTTACCCGACAGGGACTGGGAATTCACCCCTCCACTTT. Its translation is CASSYPTGTGNSPLHF.

This rearrangement joins TRBV30 to TRBJ2-5; no firm D call. Trimming cost V 2 bases and J 5 bases, with 6 bases left between them. CDR3 length: 11 amino acids. Germline CDR1 is GTSNPN and CDR2 is SVGIG (reference sequence). The CDR3 coding sequence is TGTGCCTGGAGTACTGTGGAGACCCAGTACTTC. It is translated as CAWSTVETQYF.